The rows below give T cell receptor beta chains drawn from one sample of a study of graft-versus-host responses after intestinal transplantation. Some clones are missing from TCRdb's copy, which holds only in-frame ones; the method was immunoSEQ multiplex PCR. This table has more than 25,000 clones, approximately 95% appearing once. The specimen was PBMCs, collected 18 days after transplant. These receptors were taken from a human patient who received an intestinal transplant, so some T cells may come from the graft donor. CDR3s include the opening cysteine and the closing phenylalanine or tryptophan. A D gene is named only where the DNA matches it firmly. Clone size is not always given. Where it is, it says once, few, many or a class for expanded clones.

d_gene	abundance	j_gene	v_gene	CDR3aa	CDR3nt
TRBD2	.	TRBJ2-5	TRBV27	CASSGTSGGARETQYF	TGTGCCAGCAGTGGGACTAGCGGGGGGGCCAGGGAGACCCAGTACTTC
.	.	TRBJ2-7	TRBV5-4	CASSLRGKSYEQYF	TGTGCCAGCTCCCTGAGGGGGAAATCCTACGAGCAGTACTTC
.	once	TRBJ2-1	TRBV2	CASSELLDSLGGDEQFF	TGTGCCAGCAGTGAGTTGTTGGACTCCCTAGGAGGCGATGAGCAGTTCTTC
.	.	TRBJ1-1	TRBV21-1	CAGRRDWVSEAFF	TGTGCCGGACGCAGGGATTGGGTGAGTGAAGCTTTCTTT
.	.	TRBJ1-3	TRBV6-6	CASSYSPDGGNTIYF	TGTGCCAGCAGTTACTCCCCAGATGGGGGAAACACCATATATTTT
TRBD1	.	TRBJ1-5	TRBV6-1	CASSESGTGGSQPQHF	TGTGCCAGCAGTGAATCCGGGACAGGGGGCTCTCAGCCCCAGCATTTT
TRBD1	once	TRBJ1-2	TRBV15	CATSRTAGGSGYTF	TGTGCCACCAGCAGAACGGCAGGGGGAAGTGGCTACACCTTC
TRBD1	.	TRBJ2-7	TRBV19	CASSMGQGKRYEQYF	TGTGCCAGTAGTATGGGACAGGGGAAACGGTACGAGCAGTACTTC
.	.	TRBJ1-2	TRBV5-1	CASSWGPTWGYTF	TGCGCCAGCAGCTGGGGACCCACGTGGGGCTACACCTTC
TRBD1	once	TRBJ1-6	TRBV7-9	CASSSGQGNSPLHF	TGTGCCAGCAGCTCGGGACAGGGTAATTCACCCCTCCACTTT
TRBD1	.	TRBJ1-1	TRBV4-1	CASSQDLGQWAFF	TGCGCCAGCAGCCAAGATTTGGGACAGTGGGCTTTCTTT
.	.	TRBJ2-1	TRBV11-2	CASRRGLDNEQFF	TGTGCCAGCAGACGGGGACTTGACAATGAGCAGTTCTTC
TRBD1	.	TRBJ1-2	TRBV10-2	CASRRQGAQGYTF	TGCGCCAGCAGAAGACAGGGGGCACAGGGCTACACCTTC
TRBD1	.	TRBJ2-7	TRBV4-1	CASSLQQGQYYEQYF	TGCGCCAGCAGCCTGCAACAGGGGCAGTACTACGAGCAGTACTTC
TRBD1	.	TRBJ2-5	TRBV4-1	CASSPRQGEETQYF	TGCGCCAGCAGCCCCCGACAGGGGGAAGAGACCCAGTACTTC
TRBD1	.	TRBJ1-3	TRBV25-1	CASSDNRGHPSSGNTIYF	TGTGCCAGCAGTGATAACAGGGGGCACCCGAGCTCTGGAAACACCATATATTTT
.	.	TRBJ2-2	TRBV21-1	CASSARQGAPPVNTGELFF	TGTGCCAGCAGCGCCAGACAGGGGGCGCCCCCGGTGAACACCGGGGAGCTGTTTTTT
TRBD1	.	TRBJ1-5	TRBV2	CASSFSGQASRGSNQPQHF	TGTGCCAGCAGTTTCTCGGGACAGGCTTCCAGGGGGAGCAATCAGCCCCAGCATTTT
.	.	TRBJ2-1	TRBV11-2	CASSYYEQFF	TGTGCCAGCAGTTACTATGAGCAGTTCTTC
TRBD2	.	TRBJ2-5	TRBV28	CASSPLSGIDQETQYF	TGTGCCAGCAGTCCACTTAGCGGGATCGACCAAGAGACCCAGTACTTC
.	.	TRBJ2-3	TRBV4-1	CASSHATTDTQYF	TGCGCCAGCAGCCACGCGACCACAGATACGCAGTATTTT
.	.	TRBJ1-2	TRBV30	CAWSGQTNYGYTF	TGTGCCTGGAGTGGGCAGACCAACTATGGCTACACCTTC
TRBD1	once	TRBJ2-7	TRBV6-5	CASRDGQGFSEQYF	TGTGCCAGCAGGGACGGACAGGGCTTCTCCGAGCAGTACTTC
TRBD1	.	TRBJ2-1	TRBV2	CASSVSGQGVNEQFF	TGTGCCAGCAGTGTCTCAGGACAGGGGGTAAATGAGCAGTTCTTC
.	once	TRBJ1-1	TRBV29-1	CSVTNTEAFF	TGCAGCGTTACTAACACTGAAGCTTTCTTT
.	.	TRBJ2-1	TRBV2	CASSKRDVYNEQFF	TGTGCCAGCAGCAAGCGAGACGTCTACAATGAGCAGTTCTTC
.	few	TRBJ1-5	TRBV2	CASSAIPTDNQPQHF	TGTGCCAGCAGTGCAATTCCCACGGATAATCAGCCCCAGCATTTT
.	.	TRBJ1-2	TRBV12-5	CASGTYRPTGDRDGYTF	TGTGCTAGTGGCACTTACCGGCCGACAGGAGATCGAGATGGCTACACCTTC
.	.	TRBJ2-3	TRBV19	CASSMGGPATDTQYF	TGTGCCAGTAGTATGGGGGGTCCAGCCACAGATACGCAGTATTTT
.	.	TRBJ2-7	TRBV19	CASSIQTGPTYEQYF	TGTGCCAGTAGTATCCAGACAGGTCCAACCTACGAGCAGTACTTC
TRBD1	.	TRBJ1-1	TRBV27	CASSLSGGGFAFF	TGTGCCAGCAGTTTATCGGGAGGGGGCTTCGCTTTCTTT
TRBD1	.	TRBJ1-2	TRBV25-1	CASSDRYPGQLNGYTF	TGTGCCAGCAGTGACCGATATCCGGGACAGTTGAACGGCTACACCTTC
.	.	TRBJ1-5	TRBV6-1	CASSEISPGGVQPQHF	TGTGCCAGCAGTGAAATTTCCCCCGGTGGAGTTCAGCCCCAGCATTTT
TRBD2	.	TRBJ2-1	TRBV2	CASSAPSGGGNEQFF	TGTGCCAGCAGTGCCCCTAGCGGGGGGGGGAATGAGCAGTTCTTC
TRBD2	.	TRBJ2-3	TRBV7-9	CASSSELARRDTQYF	TGTGCCAGCAGCTCCGAACTAGCGCGCCGAGATACGCAGTATTTT
TRBD2	.	TRBJ2-1	TRBV5-1	CASSMGLANYNEQFF	TGCGCCAGCAGCATGGGACTAGCGAACTACAATGAGCAGTTCTTC
TRBD2	.	TRBJ2-5	TRBV9	CASSPYGGAGLETQYF	TGTGCCAGCAGCCCTTACGGGGGGGCCGGGCTAGAGACCCAGTACTTC
.	once	TRBJ2-7	TRBV5-6	CASSLDEGYEQYF	TGTGCCAGCAGCTTGGATGAGGGCTACGAGCAGTACTTC
TRBD2	.	TRBJ2-3	TRBV4-1	CASSQYAGGRPDTQYF	TGCGCCAGCAGCCAGTATGCGGGGGGGCGTCCAGATACGCAGTATTTT
.	few	TRBJ2-5	TRBV2	CASSENEETQYF	TGTGCCAGCAGTGAAAATGAAGAGACCCAGTACTTC
.	.	TRBJ1-1	TRBV4-1	CASSQGEYTEAFF	TGCGCCAGCAGCCAAGGAGAATACACTGAAGCTTTCTTT
.	.	TRBJ2-3	TRBV27	CASSAIWGGYTDTQYF	TGTGCCAGCAGTGCGATTTGGGGGGGCTACACAGATACGCAGTATTTT
TRBD1	.	TRBJ1-2	TRBV25-1	CASSGGQGGINYGYTF	TGTGCCAGCAGTGGGGGACAGGGGGGCATTAACTATGGCTACACCTTC
.	.	TRBJ2-1	TRBV4-1	CASSGLGNEQFF	TGCGCCAGCAGCGGGTTGGGCAATGAGCAGTTCTTC
.	.	TRBJ2-7	TRBV7-2	CASSNFGGLDSYEQYF	TGTGCCAGCAGCAACTTTGGAGGGTTGGACTCCTACGAGCAGTACTTC
TRBD1	.	TRBJ1-5	TRBV6-5	CASSPEGAGKQPQHF	TGTGCCAGCAGTCCGGAGGGGGCTGGAAAACAGCCCCAGCATTTT
TRBD2	.	TRBJ2-3	TRBV9	CASSILSGGADTQYF	TGTGCCAGCAGCATACTAAGCGGGGGGGCAGATACGCAGTATTTT
.	.	TRBJ2-5	TRBV4-2	CASSQDRGTQETQYF	TGTGCCAGCAGCCAAGACAGGGGGACTCAAGAGACCCAGTACTTC
.	.	TRBJ2-6	TRBV9	CASSVPDSVYSGANVLTF	TGTGCCAGCAGCGTACCGGACAGTGTATACTCTGGGGCCAACGTCCTGACTTTC
.	.	TRBJ2-1	TRBV19	CASSVDAVGEQFF	TGTGCCAGTAGTGTCGACGCGGTCGGTGAGCAGTTCTTC